The present entry profiles one T cell receptor beta chain with its context. Within the sample, other DNA sequences also encode this same CDR3. The CDR3 is 12 residues long. Trimming left V 0 bases short and J 8 bases short, with 8 bases between. Germline CDR1 SGHRS, CDR2 YFSETQ. This record belongs to a study of cytomegalovirus exposure and HLA in healthy donors. The protocol was immunoSEQ multiplex PCR, while the TCRdb copy is restricted to in-frame clones and leaves out a portion. The sample includes 150,000 to 200,000 clones, more than 75% of them seen just once. This sequence originates from a woman between 25 and 40 years old in good health and CMV-seronegative. The source material was PBMCs. V gene TRBV5-1 combines with J gene TRBJ1-2; D is uncertain. CDR3 in amino acids: CASSLEGGGYTF. The CDR3 DNA reads TGCGCCAGCAGCTTGGAAGGCGGCGGCTACACCTTC.